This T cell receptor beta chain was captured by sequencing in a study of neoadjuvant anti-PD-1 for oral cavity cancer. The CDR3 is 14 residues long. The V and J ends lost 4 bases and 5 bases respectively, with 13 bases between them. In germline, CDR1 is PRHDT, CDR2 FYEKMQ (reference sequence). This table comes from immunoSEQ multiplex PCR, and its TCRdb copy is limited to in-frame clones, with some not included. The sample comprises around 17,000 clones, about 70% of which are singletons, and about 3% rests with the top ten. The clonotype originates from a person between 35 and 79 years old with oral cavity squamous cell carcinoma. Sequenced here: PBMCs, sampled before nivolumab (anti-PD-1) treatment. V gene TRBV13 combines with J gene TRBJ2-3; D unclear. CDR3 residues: CASSYGISVDTQYF. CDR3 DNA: TGTGCCAGCAGCTATGGGATCAGCGTAGATACGCAGTATTTT.